This is a list of T cell receptor beta chains from one sample in a study of blood T cell repertoires in COVID-19. Assay used: immunoSEQ multiplex PCR; TCRdb lists only in-frame clones, some missing. The data hold over 40,000 clones, with around 84% observed a single time. The sample was peripheral blood. Receptors were obtained from a man older than 75 with active COVID-19. CDR3s include the opening cysteine and the closing phenylalanine or tryptophan. The D gene is left open where the match is weak. Clone size is not always given. Where it is, it says once, few, many or a class for expanded clones.

j_call	clone_size	d_call	v_call	cdr3_aa	cdr3_nt
TRBJ2-2	NA	NA	TRBV18	CASSPSGELFF	TGTGCCAGCTCACCCTCCGGGGAGCTGTTTTTT
TRBJ1-5	NA	TRBD1	TRBV19	CASSSDRGNQPQHF	TGTGCCAGTAGTAGCGACAGGGGAAATCAGCCCCAGCATTTT
TRBJ1-1	NA	NA	TRBV6-4	CATTNNQGTEAFF	TGTGCCACCACTAATAACCAGGGGACTGAAGCTTTCTTT
TRBJ2-7	NA	TRBD2	TRBV4-3	CASSQASSGIPYEQYF	TGCGCCAGCAGCCAAGCTTCGAGCGGGATACCCTACGAGCAGTACTTC
TRBJ1-4	NA	NA	TRBV7-6	CASSLGTGNEKLFF	TGTGCCAGCAGCCTCGGGACTGGTAATGAAAAACTGTTTTTT
TRBJ2-3	NA	TRBD2	TRBV7-3	CASSSTGLVLADTQYF	TGTGCCAGCAGCTCCACTGGACTAGTCCTGGCAGATACGCAGTATTTT
TRBJ1-6	once	NA	TRBV5-6	CASSFGGTNSPLHF	TGTGCCAGCAGCTTTGGAGGTACAAATTCACCCCTCCACTTT
TRBJ2-7	NA	NA	TRBV6-2/TRBV6-3	CASSYSTATGHEQYF	TGTGCCAGCAGTTATTCGACAGCGACCGGCCACGAGCAGTACTTC
TRBJ2-1	NA	TRBD1	TRBV4-1	CASSQGGQGVPYNEQFF	TGCGCCAGCAGCCAAGGGGGGCAGGGGGTCCCCTACAATGAGCAGTTCTTC
TRBJ2-3	NA	TRBD1	TRBV10-2	CASRRSGTGVADTQYF	TGCGCCAGCAGACGCTCCGGGACAGGGGTCGCAGATACGCAGTATTTT
TRBJ1-6	NA	TRBD1	TRBV7-2	CASSSPPGTGFLSPLHF	TGTGCCAGCAGCTCCCCTCCCGGGACAGGGTTTCTGTCACCCCTCCACTTT
TRBJ2-1	NA	TRBD2	TRBV3-1/TRBV3-2	CASSQEHGRPSNEQFF	TGTGCCAGCAGCCAAGAACACGGGAGGCCGTCAAATGAGCAGTTCTTC
TRBJ1-4	NA	NA	TRBV5-4	CASSFTTANEKLFF	TGTGCCAGCAGCTTTACGACAGCTAATGAAAAACTGTTTTTT
TRBJ2-3	NA	NA	TRBV28	CASGGTGSRTDTQYF	TGTGCCAGCGGGGGGACGGGGTCACGCACAGATACGCAGTATTTT
TRBJ1-1	NA	TRBD1	TRBV9	CASSTPGQGAKRTQDTEAFF	TGTGCCAGCAGCACGCCGGGACAGGGGGCGAAGAGAACGCAGGACACTGAAGCTTTCTTT
TRBJ1-3	once	NA	TRBV7-2	CASGRGAFGGNTIYF	TGTGCCAGTGGACGGGGTGCATTTGGGGGAAACACCATATATTTT
TRBJ1-1	NA	TRBD1	TRBV14	CASSPWTGGVKIEAFF	TGTGCCAGCAGCCCTTGGACAGGGGGCGTTAAGATTGAAGCTTTCTTT
TRBJ2-7	NA	NA	TRBV10-2	CASRSGTWSYEQYF	TGCGCCAGCAGATCCGGGACATGGTCTTACGAGCAGTACTTC
TRBJ2-4	once	TRBD2	TRBV5-4	CASSRSATSGVAKNIQYF	TGTGCCAGCAGCCGATCGGCCACTAGCGGGGTAGCCAAAAACATTCAGTACTTC
TRBJ1-2	few	TRBD1	TRBV4-3	CASSQDWTGGDYGYTF	TGCGCCAGCAGCCAAGATTGGACAGGGGGGGACTATGGCTACACCTTC
TRBJ2-7	few	NA	TRBV18	CASSDEQGSSEQYF	TGTGCCAGCTCCGATGAACAGGGATCGAGCGAGCAGTACTTC
TRBJ2-5	NA	TRBD1	TRBV5-4	CASSLGTGLETQYF	TGTGCCAGCAGCTTGGGGACAGGGTTGGAGACCCAGTACTTC
TRBJ2-7	once	NA	TRBV12-3/TRBV12-4	CASSFDSIRAQYF	TGTGCCAGCAGTTTTGACAGTATACGAGCTCAGTACTTC
TRBJ1-2	NA	TRBD1	TRBV18	CASSPPLTTGQGAKMDGYTF	TGTGCCAGCTCACCACCGCTTACGACGGGACAGGGGGCGAAAATGGATGGCTACACCTTC
TRBJ2-3	NA	NA	TRBV9	CASTEGGRTDTQYF	TGTGCCAGCACCGAAGGTGGGAGAACAGATACGCAGTATTTT
TRBJ2-6	few	TRBD1	TRBV4-1	CASSQIYGTGVVGANVLTF	TGCGCCAGCAGCCAAATCTACGGGACAGGGGTAGTTGGGGCCAACGTCCTGACTTTC
TRBJ2-1	NA	TRBD1	TRBV7-9	CASSRTGGSREQFF	TGTGCCAGCAGCCGGACAGGGGGCTCGAGAGAGCAGTTCTTC
TRBJ1-2	NA	NA	TRBV4-2	CASSKGGGEEGYTF	TGTGCCAGCAGCAAAGGAGGGGGTGAAGAGGGCTACACCTTC
TRBJ2-7	NA	TRBD1	TRBV5-1	CASSLYNRGRGEQYF	TGCGCCAGCAGCCTTTATAACAGGGGGCGCGGCGAGCAGTACTTC
TRBJ2-5	NA	TRBD2	TRBV7-2	CASSLALDSGRWETQYF	TGTGCCAGCAGCTTAGCGTTGGATAGCGGGAGGTGGGAGACCCAGTACTTC
TRBJ2-4	NA	TRBD1	TRBV4-3	CASSQGPGTVLAKNIQYF	TGCGCCAGCAGCCAAGGACCAGGGACAGTGCTAGCCAAAAACATTCAGTACTTC